This TCR beta chain was obtained from a study of blood T cell repertoires in COVID-19. Produced via immunoSEQ multiplex PCR; TCRdb's table is partial and in-frame only. Of 70,000 to 90,000 clones in the sample, approximately 88% were seen once. Germline-derived CDR1 and CDR2 are MNHEY and SMNVEV (reference sequence). V was clipped by 7 bases and J by 9 bases, with 18 bases between them. This CDR3 has 13 residues. V usage is TRBV27 and J usage is TRBJ2-5, with D possibly being TRBD2 (5 bases). Sequencing was done on a sample of peripheral blood. This TCR came from a man over 45 with acute or convalescent COVID-19. Here the CDR3 reads CASTRPEPGAQYF. In DNA form, the CDR3 reads TGTGCCAGCACCCGCCCGGAGCCCGGGGCCCAGTACTTC.